Sequencing of this T cell receptor (beta chain) was carried out in a study of CD8 T cells in ankylosing spondylitis. Study-wide results and limits: Peripheral blood held disease-linked clones only at relatively low frequency, and these were CD8+.

As concerns this clonotype: What it recognizes is unknown.

Scientists made TCR beta libraries using quantitative 5'-RACE with molecular barcodes. TCRdb re-derived calls from the 5' RACE reads in MiXCR, one entry per CDR3 protein. The table shows about 320,000 distinct CDR3 sequences, with 11% occurring only once. The V gene end was trimmed by 3 bases and the J gene end by 9 bases; junction bases not matched to a gene: 13. From germline, CDR1 is LGHDT and CDR2 YNNKEL (reference sequence). CDR3 size: 18 residues. The clonotype was recovered from a female donor with ankylosing spondylitis or in good health (not recorded which). Sequencing input: blood, either unsorted or a sorted T cell fraction (not recorded which). The chain is built from TRBV3-1 and TRBJ2-3; 15 nucleotides align to TRBD2. The CDR3 DNA sequence: TGTGCCAGCAGCCATGGACTAGCGGGGGGGCCTATACAGGGGACGCAGTATTTT. This encodes CASSHGLAGGPIQGTQYF.